This record covers a single T cell receptor beta chain. The authors' processing: How many nucleated cells were present was estimated from reference gene primer amplification. The method was immunoSEQ multiplex PCR; TCRdb's version includes in-frame clones alone and lacks a portion of them. V and J calls and clone size follow that table, whereas D and trimming were derived from the DNA. The data show some 240,000 clones, approximately 89% seen once. This record comes from a study of blood T cell repertoires in COVID-19. Overall study: T cells, B-cell-depleted T cells, or PBMCs supplied cDNA or gDNA.

The CDR3 runs to 13 residues. The V and J ends lost 7 bases and 5 bases, in that order; junction bases with no gene match: 8. Germline CDR1 and CDR2: MNHEY and SVGAGI. The J gene is TRBJ2-7, the V gene TRBV6-5; 7 bases are a match to TRBD1. The specimen sequenced was peripheral blood. This sequence originates from a woman in her 40s who had recovered from COVID-19. This chain's CDR3 is CASNRQGSHEQYF. In DNA, the CDR3 is TGTGCCAGCAACAGACAGGGTTCCCACGAGCAGTACTTC.